This T cell receptor beta chain originates from a study of T-cell memory formation after mild COVID-19. TCRdb processed the 5' RACE reads anew with MiXCR; each CDR3 protein has one entry. The profile shows roughly 400,000 distinct CDR3 sequences, roughly 17% of them singletons. Germline CDR1 and CDR2: MNHEY and SVGEGT. V was shortened by 2 bases and J by 0 bases, with 8 bases between the two germline ends. This CDR3 spans 15 amino acids. The rearrangement links TRBV6-2 or TRBV6-3 to TRBJ2-1; D not resolved. The clonotype comes from a man aged 18 to 30 who had mild COVID-19 (a few samples of this study predate the infection). Cell type and time point are not known. Sequences were obtained from PBMCs or a T cell subset sorted from them (not recorded which). The CDR3 bases are TGTGCCAGCAGTTACAGGGTATCCTCCTACAATGAGCAGTTCTTC. This translates into CASSYRVSSYNEQFF.